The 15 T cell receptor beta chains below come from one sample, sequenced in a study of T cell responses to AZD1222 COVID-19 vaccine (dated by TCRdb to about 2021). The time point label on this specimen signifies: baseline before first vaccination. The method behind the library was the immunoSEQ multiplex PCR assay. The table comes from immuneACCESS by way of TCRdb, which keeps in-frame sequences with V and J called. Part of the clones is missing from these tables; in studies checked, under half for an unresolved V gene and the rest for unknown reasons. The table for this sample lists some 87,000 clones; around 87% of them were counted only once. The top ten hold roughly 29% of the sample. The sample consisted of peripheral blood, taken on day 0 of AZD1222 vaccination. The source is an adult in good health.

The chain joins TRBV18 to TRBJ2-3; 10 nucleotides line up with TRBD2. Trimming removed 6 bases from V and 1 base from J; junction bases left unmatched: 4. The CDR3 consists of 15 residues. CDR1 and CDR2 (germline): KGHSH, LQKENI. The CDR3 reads CASSSGTSGTDTQYF. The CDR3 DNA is TGTGCCAGCTCCTCCGGGACTAGCGGCACAGATACGCAGTATTTT.

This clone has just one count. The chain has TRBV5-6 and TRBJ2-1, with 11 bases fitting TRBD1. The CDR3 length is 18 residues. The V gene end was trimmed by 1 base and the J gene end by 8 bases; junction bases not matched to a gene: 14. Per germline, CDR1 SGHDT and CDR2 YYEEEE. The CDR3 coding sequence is TGTGCCAGCAGCTTGACACGGCAAGGGACAGGGGGTTTCGATGAGCAGTTCTTC. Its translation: CASSLTRQGTGGFDEQFF.

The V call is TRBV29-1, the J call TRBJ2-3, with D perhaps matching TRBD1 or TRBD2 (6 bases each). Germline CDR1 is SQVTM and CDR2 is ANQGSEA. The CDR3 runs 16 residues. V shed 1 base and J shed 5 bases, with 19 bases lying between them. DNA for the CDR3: TGCAGCGTTGAAGGAAGAGGTGGGGGGCGAGGAGATACGCAGTATTTT. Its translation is CSVEGRGGGRGDTQYF.

CDR3 nucleotide sequence: TGTGCCAGCAGCCCAGAGTACATTGCAACTAATGAAAAACTGTTTTTT. Translating gives CASSPEYIATNEKLFF. The chain has TRBV6-2 or TRBV6-3 and TRBJ1-4, with D uncertain. Trimming pared 6 bases from V and 0 bases from J, leaving 14 bases between. Germline V gene data show CDR1 as MNHEY and CDR2 as SVGEGT. This CDR3 is 16 amino acids long.

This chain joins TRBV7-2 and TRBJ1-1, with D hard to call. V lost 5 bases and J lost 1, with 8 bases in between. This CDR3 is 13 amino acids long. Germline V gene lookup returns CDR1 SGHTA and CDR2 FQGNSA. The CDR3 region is CASSLHGNTEAFF. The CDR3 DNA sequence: TGTGCCAGCAGCCTACACGGGAACACTGAAGCTTTCTTT. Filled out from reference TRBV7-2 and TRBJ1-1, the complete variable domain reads GAGVSQSPSNKVTEKGKDVELRCDPISGHTALYWYRQSLGQGLEFLIYFQGNSAPDKSGLPSDRFSAERTGGSVSTLTIQRTQQEDSAVYLCASSLHGNTEAFFGQGTRLTVV.

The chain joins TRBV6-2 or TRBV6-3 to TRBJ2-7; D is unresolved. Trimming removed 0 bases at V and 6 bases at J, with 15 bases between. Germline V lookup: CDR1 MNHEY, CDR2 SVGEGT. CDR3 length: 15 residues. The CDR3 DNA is TGTGCCAGCAGTTACTCGGAGCCCCCCGTGGGCGAGCAGTACTTC. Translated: CASSYSEPPVGEQYF.

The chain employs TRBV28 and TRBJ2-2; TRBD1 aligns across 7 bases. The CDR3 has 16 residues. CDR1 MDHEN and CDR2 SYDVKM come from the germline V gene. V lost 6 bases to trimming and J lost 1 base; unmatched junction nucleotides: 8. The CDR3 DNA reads TGTGCCAGCAGGAACCCGGGACAGTTGAACACCGGGGAGCTGTTTTTT. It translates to CASRNPGQLNTGELFF.

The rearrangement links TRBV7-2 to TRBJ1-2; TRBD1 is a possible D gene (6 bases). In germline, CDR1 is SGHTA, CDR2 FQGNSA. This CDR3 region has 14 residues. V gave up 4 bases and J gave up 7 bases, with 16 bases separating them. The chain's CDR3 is CASSSRQAQGGYTF. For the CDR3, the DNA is TGTGCCAGCAGCTCCAGACAGGCCCAAGGTGGCTACACCTTC.

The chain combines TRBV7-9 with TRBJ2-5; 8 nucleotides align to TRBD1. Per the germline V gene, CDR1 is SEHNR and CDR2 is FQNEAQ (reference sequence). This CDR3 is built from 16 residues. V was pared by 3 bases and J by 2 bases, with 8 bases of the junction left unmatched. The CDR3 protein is CASSFSGQEYQETQYF. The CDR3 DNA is TGTGCCAGCAGCTTTTCGGGACAGGAATATCAAGAGACCCAGTACTTC.

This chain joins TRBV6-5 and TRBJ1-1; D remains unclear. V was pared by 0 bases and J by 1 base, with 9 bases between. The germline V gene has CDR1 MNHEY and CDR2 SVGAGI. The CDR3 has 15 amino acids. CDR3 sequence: CASSYSNPGNTEAFF. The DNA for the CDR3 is TGTGCCAGCAGTTACTCGAATCCCGGGAACACTGAAGCTTTCTTT.

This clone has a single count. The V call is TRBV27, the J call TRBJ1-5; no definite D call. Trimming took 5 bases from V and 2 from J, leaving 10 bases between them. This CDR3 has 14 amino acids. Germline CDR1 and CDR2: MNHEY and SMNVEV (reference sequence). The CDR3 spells CASSPADGNQPQHF. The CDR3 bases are TGTGCCAGCAGTCCCGCGGACGGCAATCAGCCCCAGCATTTT.

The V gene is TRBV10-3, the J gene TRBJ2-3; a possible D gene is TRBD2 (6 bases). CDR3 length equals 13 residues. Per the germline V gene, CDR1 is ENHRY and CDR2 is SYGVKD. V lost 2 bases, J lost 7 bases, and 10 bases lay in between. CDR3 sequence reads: CAISEQEGYTQYF. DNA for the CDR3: TGTGCCATCAGTGAGCAGGAGGGATATACGCAGTATTTT.

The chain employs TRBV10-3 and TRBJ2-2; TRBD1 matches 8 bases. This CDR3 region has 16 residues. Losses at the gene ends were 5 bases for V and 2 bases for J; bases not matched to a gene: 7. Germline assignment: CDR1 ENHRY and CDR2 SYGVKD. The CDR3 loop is CAISFAGGGNTGELFF. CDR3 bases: TGTGCCATCAGTTTCGCAGGGGGCGGTAACACCGGGGAGCTGTTTTTT.

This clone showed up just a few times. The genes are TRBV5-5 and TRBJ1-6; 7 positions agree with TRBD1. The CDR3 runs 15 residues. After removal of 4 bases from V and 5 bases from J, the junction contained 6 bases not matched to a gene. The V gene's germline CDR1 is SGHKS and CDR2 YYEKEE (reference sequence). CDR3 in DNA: TGTGCCAGCAGCCTAGACAGGGTTGATAATTCACCCCTCCACTTT. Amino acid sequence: CASSLDRVDNSPLHF.

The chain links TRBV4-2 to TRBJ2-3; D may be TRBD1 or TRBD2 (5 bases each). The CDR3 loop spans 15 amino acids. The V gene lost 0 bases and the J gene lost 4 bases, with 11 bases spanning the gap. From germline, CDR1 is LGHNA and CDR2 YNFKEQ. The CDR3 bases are TGTGCCAGCAGCCAAGAGAGGGACGCGGCAGATACGCAGTATTTT. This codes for CASSQERDAADTQYF.